This TCR beta chain was recorded in a study of T cell responses to AZD1222 COVID-19 vaccine. Study results and limitations: Vaccine-associated CD4 TCRs spanned spike, dominant at 160-218 and 743-854. Just a handful of AZD1222 recipients tested seropositive at baseline. Repertoire collection took place solely once the T cell response had peaked. Close to half of spike-specific TCRs reportedly recognize unmutated variant regions.

The V gene's germline CDR1 is MNHEY and CDR2 SVGAGI. V gave up 7 bases and J gave up 10 bases, with 14 bases separating them. CDR3 length equals 12 residues. Of note for this clone: Its antigen is as yet unknown.

Clones were sequenced by immunoSEQ multiplex PCR, and TCRdb holds only the in-frame ones, with some missing. The sample lists 200,000 or so clones, around 86% occurring once. The clonotype originates from an adult in good health. Sequenced material: peripheral blood, taken on day 0 of MenACWY control vaccination. The chain uses TRBV6-5 and TRBJ2-1, with D possibly TRBD2 on 5 matching bases. The CDR3 reads CASTTRSSEQFF. Written as DNA, the CDR3 is TGTGCCAGCACTACTAGATCTAGCGAGCAGTTCTTC.